Each of the 26 T cell receptor beta chains below was sequenced from the same sample in a study of shared clonotypes between healthy human individuals. The repertoire was sequenced with immunoSEQ multiplex PCR; TCRdb's copy has only in-frame clones and lacks some. The data show a few million clones, around 95% seen once. The sequencing input was naive CD4+ T cells sorted from blood. This sample's subset: CD45RA+ positively selected. These receptors all come from a man younger than 30 in good health.

The genes are TRBV7-9 and TRBJ1-4; tentative D call: TRBD1 (6 bases). Germline-derived CDR1 and CDR2 are SEHNR and FQNEAQ (reference sequence). Trimming took off 4 bases at V and 1 base at J, with 10 bases between the two ends. This CDR3 has 15 residues. CDR3 in amino acids: CASSSRGLTNEKLFF. As DNA, the CDR3 is TGTGCCAGCAGCTCCAGGGGTTTAACTAATGAAAAACTGTTTTTT.

This sequence joins TRBV5-4 and TRBJ1-2, with 7 bases lining up with TRBD1. The V gene's germline CDR1 is SGHNT and CDR2 YYREEE (reference sequence). Unmatched junction bases numbered 4, after V lost 3 bases and J lost 2 bases. The CDR3 loop spans 14 amino acids. CDR3 protein: CASSSGQLNYGYTF. CDR3 DNA sequence: TGTGCCAGCAGCTCGGGACAGCTGAACTATGGCTACACCTTC.

Details on this clone: The same CDR3 can be traced to other DNA sequences in this sample. The chain links TRBV18 to TRBJ2-7, with TRBD2 identical over 7 bases. CDR3 length: 12 residues. Unmatched junction bases numbered 0, after V lost 3 bases and J lost 4 bases. Per germline, CDR1 KGHSH and CDR2 LQKENI. The CDR3 DNA reads TGTGCCAGCTCACCGCGGGGGTACGAGCAGTACTTC. Translating gives CASSPRGYEQYF.

The J gene is TRBJ1-1, the V gene TRBV6-5, with D perhaps TRBD1 (6 bases). The germline V gene encodes CDR1 MNHEY and CDR2 SVGAGI. CDR3 size: 11 residues. V lost 6 bases and J lost 11, with 13 bases in between. The CDR3 DNA is TGTGCCAGCAGCCGAGGGGGAAAGGCTTTCTTT. It is translated as CASSRGGKAFF.

Remarks on this clone: A junction end diverges from the germline sequence, so it may reflect a read error. This sequence joins TRBV5-4 and TRBJ1-2, with D possibly TRBD1 on 6 matching bases. This CDR3 is built from 14 residues. Germline CDR1 is SGHNT and CDR2 is YYREEE (reference sequence). The CDR3 loop is CASSTTGQHDGYIF. As DNA, the CDR3 is TGTGCCAGCAGCACCACCGGACAGCATGATGGCTACATCTTC.

The CDR3 nucleotides are TGCGCCAGCAGCCCTGACTCCCGAGGAGCTTTCTTT. It specifies CASSPDSRGAFF. The chain uses TRBV5-1 and TRBJ1-1; D gene ambiguous. Germline CDR1 is SGHRS and CDR2 is YFSETQ. The CDR3 runs to 12 residues. V was cut by 4 bases and J by 10 bases, with 14 bases left in between.

J is TRBJ2-3 and V is TRBV2; 7 bases align to TRBD2. The CDR3 consists of 13 residues. CDR1 is SNHLY and CDR2 is FYNNEI in the germline V gene. The ends lost 11 bases at V and 4 bases at J; junction bases unmatched: 9. The CDR3 sequence: CAGWVGGPDTQYF. The CDR3 nucleotides read TGTGCCGGTTGGGTGGGAGGGCCAGATACGCAGTATTTT.

The chain carries TRBV6-1 and TRBJ2-2; D gene uncertain. The CDR3 is 16 residues long. The germline V gene has CDR1 MNHNS and CDR2 SASEGT. V was pared by 4 bases and J by 5 bases, with 17 bases between. The CDR3 sequence is CASSVRGRQPTGELFF. The CDR3 DNA follows: TGTGCCAGCAGTGTTCGAGGCAGGCAACCGACCGGGGAGCTGTTTTTT.

V gene TRBV5-4 combines with J gene TRBJ1-1, with D unclear. This CDR3 comprises 16 residues. With 5 bases removed from V and 1 base from J, the gap between germline ends came to 18 bases. Germline CDR1 SGHNT, CDR2 YYREEE (reference sequence). The CDR3 here is CASRLGKSSQNTEAFF. CDR3 nucleotide sequence: TGTGCCAGCAGATTAGGGAAATCGAGTCAGAACACTGAAGCTTTCTTT.

The chain has TRBV4-1 and TRBJ1-6; D perhaps matches TRBD1 (6 bases). V was shortened by 1 base and J by 9 bases, with 19 bases between the two germline ends. The germline V gene encodes CDR1 MGHRA and CDR2 YSYEKL. The CDR3 loop spans 17 amino acids. The CDR3 sequence: CASSQVPEGGLGSPLHF. The DNA of the CDR3 is TGCGCCAGCAGCCAAGTCCCGGAAGGGGGGCTTGGTTCACCCCTCCACTTT.

Only one count was recorded for this clone. The V call is TRBV7-9, the J call TRBJ2-7; 8 nucleotides agree with TRBD2. The germline V gene encodes CDR1 SEHNR and CDR2 FQNEAQ (reference sequence). The CDR3 extends over 16 amino acids. J gave up 6 bases and V 2 bases, and 12 bases lay outside the gene matches. Here the CDR3 reads CASSLSPGLGMGEQYF. The DNA of the CDR3 is TGTGCCAGCAGCTTATCTCCGGGACTAGGTATGGGCGAGCAGTACTTC. The variable domain in full, with the rest retrieved from reference TRBV7-9 and TRBJ2-7, is DTGVSQNPRHKITKRGQNVTFRCDPISEHNRLYWYRQTLGQGPEFLTYFQNEAQLEKSRLLSDRFSAERPKGSFSTLEIQRTEQGDSAMYLCASSLSPGLGMGEQYFGPGTRLTVT.

The genes are TRBV2 and TRBJ1-5; D gene unclear. The CDR3 covers 15 residues. Between the trimmed V and J ends, which lost 2 bases and 3 bases, there was a span of 11 bases. Germline-derived CDR1 and CDR2 are SNHLY and FYNNEI. The CDR3, as DNA: TGTGCCAGCAGTGAACTGGCACTACTCAATCAGCCCCAGCATTTT. Its protein product is CASSELALLNQPQHF.

The J gene is TRBJ2-3, the V gene TRBV7-2; D is uncertain. V gave up 3 bases and J gave up 8 bases, with 12 bases separating them. Germline-derived CDR1 and CDR2 are SGHTA and FQGNSA. This CDR3 is built from 13 residues. The CDR3 here is CASSLSVLGTQYF. The CDR3, as DNA: TGTGCCAGCAGCTTGTCGGTTCTAGGTACGCAGTATTTT.

V usage is TRBV4-1 and J usage is TRBJ2-1; D is ambiguous. The V end lost 1 base, the J end lost 6 bases, and 10 bases lay between the germline ends. There are 14 residues in the CDR3. The germline CDR1 and CDR2 sequences are MGHRA and YSYEKL. The CDR3 is CASSQVQASNEQFF. CDR3 coding DNA: TGCGCCAGCAGCCAAGTCCAGGCGAGCAATGAGCAGTTCTTC.

The rearrangement links TRBV9 to TRBJ2-3; 8 positions agree with TRBD1. Germline values: CDR1 SGDLS, CDR2 YYNGEE. Trimming at V came to 1 base and at J to 2 bases, leaving 3 bases not matched to a gene. CDR3 length: 15 amino acids. The CDR3 region has the DNA TGTGCCAGCAGCGTAAAACAGGGGGACACAGATACGCAGTATTTT. Its protein product is CASSVKQGDTDTQYF.

The chain links TRBV18 to TRBJ1-5; D is ambiguous. Germline V gene data show CDR1 as KGHSH and CDR2 as LQKENI. The CDR3 runs 15 residues. V was pared by 3 bases and J by 7 bases, with 16 bases between. CDR3 protein: CASSPPGPSGQPQHF. The CDR3 nucleotides are TGTGCCAGCTCACCCCCGGGCCCAAGCGGACAGCCCCAGCATTTT.

This clone showed up just once. The chain couples TRBV4-3 to TRBJ2-5; D remains ambiguous. The germline V and J ends were trimmed by 1 base and 7 bases, with 13 bases remaining between them. CDR3 length: 14 residues. Per the germline V gene, CDR1 is LGHNA and CDR2 is YSLEER. The chain's CDR3 is CASSQGPTPGTQYF. The DNA for the CDR3 is TGCGCCAGCAGCCAAGGGCCGACACCGGGGACCCAGTACTTC.

The CDR3, as DNA: TGTGCCAGCAGAGAACCGTCGGAGGGGAATGGCGGGAACACTGAAGCTTTCTTT. Its translation: CASREPSEGNGGNTEAFF. The chain couples TRBV9 to TRBJ1-1; D might be TRBD1 (5 bases). This CDR3 has 18 amino acids. CDR1 SGDLS and CDR2 YYNGEE come from the germline V gene. V lost 5 bases and J lost 1, with 24 bases in between.

V gene TRBV7-9 combines with J gene TRBJ2-7; tentatively, D is TRBD2 (6 bases). From germline, CDR1 is SEHNR and CDR2 FQNEAQ (reference sequence). V lost 5 bases and J lost 12, with 23 bases in between. The CDR3 is 14 residues long. DNA for the CDR3: TGTGCCAGCAGCCTCCAGCCGAACCAGGGAGGTCGGTACTTC. Translation gives CASSLQPNQGGRYF.

The rearrangement joins TRBV28 to TRBJ2-5; D remains unclear. Germline loops: CDR1 MDHEN, CDR2 SYDVKM. This CDR3 comprises 15 residues. V gave up 3 bases and J gave up 2 bases, with 13 bases separating them. CDR3 sequence: CASSFIDRQQETQYF. The CDR3 DNA reads TGTGCCAGCAGTTTTATTGATCGGCAACAAGAGACCCAGTACTTC.

About this clone: Additional DNA sequences in this sample encode the identical CDR3. The chain recombines TRBV7-6 with TRBJ2-7; D tentatively fits TRBD1 or TRBD2 (5 bases each). This CDR3 spans 14 amino acids. Germline CDR1 reads SGHVS; CDR2 reads FNYEAQ. Trimming took 3 bases from V and 2 from J, leaving 11 bases between them. CDR3 sequence (DNA): TGTGCCAGCAGCTTGGGGGACGGCCCCTACGAGCAGTACTTC. This codes for CASSLGDGPYEQYF.

The CDR3 bases are TGTGCCAGCAGCCAGCGCTACGAGCAGTACTTC. It translates to CASSQRYEQYF. This chain connects TRBV28 to TRBJ2-7, with D unclear. This CDR3 has 11 residues. Germline CDR1 and CDR2: MDHEN and SYDVKM. Trimming cost V 6 bases and J 3 bases, with 6 bases left between them.

The V call is TRBV30, the J call TRBJ1-3; D is ambiguous. V was trimmed by 8 bases and J by 4 bases, leaving 9 bases between them. This CDR3 region has 11 residues. Germline V CDR1 and CDR2: GTSNPN, SVGIG (reference sequence). CDR3 DNA sequence: TGTGCCGGAGGGTTGGGAAACACCATATATTTT. Amino acids: CAGGLGNTIYF.

The chain uses TRBV18 and TRBJ1-1, with unresolved D. Germline CDR1 is KGHSH and CDR2 is LQKENI. The CDR3 spans 15 residues. Deletions cut 0 bases from V and 3 bases from J, with 11 bases between. CDR3 nucleotides: TGTGCCAGCTCACCACCGGGGAGGGCGGACACTGAAGCTTTCTTT. It yields the protein CASSPPGRADTEAFF.

The genes are TRBV6-6 and TRBJ2-7, with D perhaps matching TRBD2 (5 bases). Germline V gene data show CDR1 as MNHNY and CDR2 as SVGAGI (reference sequence). The CDR3 contains 16 residues. Trimming shortened V by 4 bases and J by 5 bases, and 21 bases separated the two germline ends. For the CDR3, the DNA is TGTGCCAGCAGTTCACCCTCCCTAGATTACGGGGACGAGCAGTACTTC. Encoded protein: CASSSPSLDYGDEQYF.

This clone was seen a single time. The chain uses TRBV7-9 and TRBJ2-2; D call uncertain. Germline V lookup: CDR1 SEHNR, CDR2 FQNEAQ (reference sequence). V shed 1 base and J shed 2 bases, with 8 bases lying between them. The CDR3 is 15 amino acids. In DNA form, the CDR3 reads TGTGCCAGCAGCTTAGACATCCGAAACACCGGGGAGCTGTTTTTT. It is translated as CASSLDIRNTGELFF.